Presented here are 16 T cell receptor beta chains from one specimen sequenced in a study of cytomegalovirus exposure and HLA in healthy donors. 60 Vbeta and 13 Jbeta primers were used in PCR. TCRdb keeps only in-frame clones here, not all; method: immunoSEQ multiplex PCR. The sample lists around 130,000 clones, roughly 70% occurring once. Sample: PBMCs. The origin of the receptors is a middle-aged man in good health and CMV-seropositive.

This chain joins TRBV6-1 and TRBJ1-2, with D unresolved. The CDR3 consists of 12 residues. Germline CDR1 and CDR2: MNHNS and SASEGT. The ends were cut back, 2 bases at V and 13 bases at J, with 14 bases in the middle. CDR3 DNA: TGTGCCAGCAGTGAATGGCGGGAATTCTCCACCTTC. This gives the protein CASSEWREFSTF.

The chain employs TRBV7-9 and TRBJ2-7, with TRBD2 as a possible D gene (6 bases). V shed 1 base and J shed 7 bases, with 11 bases lying between them. The CDR3 is 13 residues long. Per germline, CDR1 SEHNR and CDR2 FQNEAQ (reference sequence). CDR3 sequence reads: CASSLGGGGEQYF. The DNA of the CDR3 is TGTGCCAGCAGCTTAGGAGGCGGAGGGGAGCAGTACTTC.

There are many counts of this clone. V usage is TRBV28 and J usage is TRBJ1-1; perhaps TRBD1 as D (5 bases). The germline CDR1 and CDR2 sequences are MDHEN and SYDVKM. V was clipped by 7 bases and J by 0 bases, with 18 bases between them. The CDR3 has 16 residues. CDR3 sequence (DNA): TGTGCCAGCATCAAGACGACAGTGGACATGAACACTGAAGCTTTCTTT. Protein: CASIKTTVDMNTEAFF.

Here the CDR3 DNA reads TGTGCCAGCAGCTCGACAGGGGCAAGAGAGACCCAGTACTTC. As protein: CASSSTGARETQYF. This chain joins TRBV7-9 and TRBJ2-5; 8 positions match TRBD1. The junction had 5 bases not matched to a gene; V was cut back by 4 bases and J by 4 bases. Germline values: CDR1 SEHNR, CDR2 FQNEAQ (reference sequence). This CDR3 is built from 14 residues.

The chain combines TRBV19 with TRBJ1-2, with 7 bases that match TRBD1. The V segment lost 2 bases and the J segment 2 bases; nucleotides outside the gene matches: 8. Germline CDR1 reads LNHDA; CDR2 reads SQIVND (reference sequence). This CDR3 is 16 amino acids long. As DNA, the CDR3 is TGTGCCAGTAGTATAACCCCGGACAGGAGCAACTATGGCTACACCTTC. Translating gives CASSITPDRSNYGYTF.

The V gene is TRBV27, the J gene TRBJ2-1; D gene uncertain. The V end was cut by 0 bases, the J end by 8 bases, with 11 bases between. CDR1 is MNHEY, CDR2 SMNVEV, per germline (reference sequence). The CDR3 spans 14 residues. DNA of the CDR3: TGTGCCAGCAGTTTATCGGCTAGTTGGGATGAGCAGTTCTTC. Translated: CASSLSASWDEQFF.

The chain is built from TRBV29-1 and TRBJ2-1; 9 bases line up with TRBD1. CDR3 length equals 13 residues. V dropped 7 bases and J dropped 4; count of bases not matched to a gene: 5. From germline, CDR1 is SQVTM and CDR2 ANQGSEA. This CDR3 is CSAWTGAYNEQFF. The DNA for the CDR3 is TGCAGCGCCTGGACAGGGGCGTACAATGAGCAGTTCTTC.

This clone appeared a single time. The rearrangement uses TRBV15 and TRBJ2-3, with 11 nucleotides matching TRBD2. Germline CDR1 and CDR2: LNHNV and YYDKDF (reference sequence). Trimming cost V 2 bases and J 4 bases; bases outside gene matches: 2. The CDR3 covers 15 residues. Here the CDR3 DNA reads TGTGCCACCAGCAGAACTAGCGGGAGTGCAGATACGCAGTATTTT. The encoded protein is CATSRTSGSADTQYF.

The chain recombines TRBV5-1 with TRBJ1-3; no firm D call. CDR1 is SGHRS and CDR2 is YFSETQ in the germline V gene. V gave up 0 bases and J gave up 0 bases, with 10 bases separating them. CDR3 size: 16 residues. Here the CDR3 DNA reads TGCGCCAGCAGCTTGGGGAGGGAAGACTCTGGAAACACCATATATTTT. Translation: CASSLGREDSGNTIYF. The variable domain in full, completed from reference TRBV5-1 and TRBJ1-3, reads KAGVTQTPRYLIKTRGQQVTLSCSPISGHRSVSWYQQTPGQGLQFLFEYFSETQRNKGNFPGRFSGRQFSNSRSEMNVSTLELGDSALYLCASSLGREDSGNTIYFGEGSWLTVV.

The genes are TRBV5-5 and TRBJ1-4; D ambiguous. Germline assignment: CDR1 SGHKS and CDR2 YYEKEE (reference sequence). V lost 0 bases and J 10 bases, leaving 13 bases between the germline ends. The CDR3 has 14 amino acids. CDR3 loop: CASSLAAGIGKLFF. CDR3 sequence (DNA): TGTGCCAGCAGCTTGGCCGCGGGGATCGGAAAACTGTTTTTT.

The rearrangement links TRBV7-6 to TRBJ2-1, with D uncertain. CDR3 size: 12 residues. V shed 1 base and J shed 10 bases, with 8 bases lying between them. Germline loops: CDR1 SGHVS, CDR2 FNYEAQ. The CDR3 DNA follows: TGTGCCAGCAGCTTAGGAGGTTGGGAGCAGTTCTTC. It translates to CASSLGGWEQFF.

V and J are TRBV9 and TRBJ1-5, with D unresolved. The CDR3 covers 13 residues. Germline V lookup: CDR1 SGDLS, CDR2 YYNGEE. V was trimmed by 3 bases and J by 4 bases, leaving 8 bases between them. The CDR3 region has the DNA TGTGCCAGCAGCGGCGCGGGAAATCAGCCCCAGCATTTT. Amino acids: CASSGAGNQPQHF.

The genes are TRBV5-8 and TRBJ2-1; D unresolved. V lost 4 bases and J 7 bases, leaving 9 bases between the germline ends. There are 12 residues in the CDR3. Germline CDR1 and CDR2: SGHTS and YDEGEE. The CDR3 reads CASSQTGNEQFF. CDR3 in DNA: TGTGCCAGCAGCCAGACCGGGAATGAGCAGTTCTTC.

Here the CDR3 DNA reads TGTGCCAGCAGCTACGGGACTACCCTAGATACGCAGTATTTT. Protein: CASSYGTTLDTQYF. The chain recombines TRBV5-6 with TRBJ2-3; the match to TRBD2 covers 7 bases. This CDR3 contains 14 residues. Germline loops: CDR1 SGHDT, CDR2 YYEEEE. The J segment lost 5 bases and the V segment lost 3 bases, leaving 6 bases of the junction unmatched.

This clone was counted a few times. The rearrangement joins TRBV7-9 to TRBJ2-7; tentative D call: TRBD2 (6 bases). The CDR3 is made up of 14 amino acids. In germline, CDR1 is SEHNR, CDR2 FQNEAQ (reference sequence). Trimming removed 1 base from V and 3 bases from J, with 10 bases in between. CDR3 sequence reads: CASSLGAGGYEQYF. The CDR3 region has the DNA TGTGCCAGCAGCTTAGGAGCGGGTGGCTACGAGCAGTACTTC. Full variable domain (missing parts from reference TRBV7-9 and TRBJ2-7): DTGVSQNPRHKITKRGQNVTFRCDPISEHNRLYWYRQTLGQGPEFLTYFQNEAQLEKSRLLSDRFSAERPKGSFSTLEIQRTEQGDSAMYLCASSLGAGGYEQYFGPGTRLTVT.

The chain joins TRBV19 to TRBJ2-7; tentatively, D is TRBD2 (6 bases). This CDR3 is built from 11 residues. Trimming cost V 8 bases and J 2 bases, with 7 bases left between them. CDR1 is LNHDA, CDR2 SQIVND, per germline (reference sequence). The CDR3 DNA is TGTGCCAGTCGCGGGGCCTACGAGCAGTACTTC. Translated, it gives CASRGAYEQYF.